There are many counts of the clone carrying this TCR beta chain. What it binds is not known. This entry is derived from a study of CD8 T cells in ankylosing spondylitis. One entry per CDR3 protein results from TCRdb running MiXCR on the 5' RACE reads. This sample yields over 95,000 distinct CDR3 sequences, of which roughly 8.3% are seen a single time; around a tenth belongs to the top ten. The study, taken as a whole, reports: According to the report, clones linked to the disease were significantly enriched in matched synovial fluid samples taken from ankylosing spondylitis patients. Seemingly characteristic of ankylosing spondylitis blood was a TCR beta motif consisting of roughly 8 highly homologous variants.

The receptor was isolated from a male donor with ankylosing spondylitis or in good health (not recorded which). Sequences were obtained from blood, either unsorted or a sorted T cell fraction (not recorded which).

CDR3 bases: TGCGCCAGCAGTCAGTCCATCACCGGGGAGCTGTTTTTT. The encoded protein is CASSQSITGELFF. The chain combines TRBV5-1 with TRBJ2-2, with D uncertain. The V gene's germline CDR1 is SGHRS and CDR2 YFSETQ. CDR3 length: 13 amino acids. The V gene lost 5 bases and the J gene lost 4 bases, with 9 bases spanning the gap.